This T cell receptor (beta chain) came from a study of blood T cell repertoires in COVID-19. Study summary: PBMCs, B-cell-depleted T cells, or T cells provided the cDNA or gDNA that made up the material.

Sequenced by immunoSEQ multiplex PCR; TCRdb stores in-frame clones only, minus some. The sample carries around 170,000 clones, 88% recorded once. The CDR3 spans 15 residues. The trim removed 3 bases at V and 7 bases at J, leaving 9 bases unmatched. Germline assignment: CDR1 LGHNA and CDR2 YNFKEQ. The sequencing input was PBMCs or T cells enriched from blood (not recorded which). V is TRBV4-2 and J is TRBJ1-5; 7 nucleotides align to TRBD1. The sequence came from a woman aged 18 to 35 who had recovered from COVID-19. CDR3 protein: CASSHDREGGQPQHF. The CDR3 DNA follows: TGTGCCAGCAGCCACGACAGGGAAGGCGGGCAGCCCCAGCATTTT.